Following are 6 T cell receptor beta chains from one sample sequenced in a study of T cell repertoires in aging, cancer and after chemotherapy. TCR beta rearrangements were amplified from peripheral blood genomic DNA. TRB rearrangements spanning V, D and J were amplified using mixed TRB-A/B primers. Each CDR3 protein gets one entry after TCRdb re-called the multiplex PCR reads with MiXCR. The table shows about 1,500 distinct CDR3 sequences, with about 57% occurring only once. The specimen was blood. The receptors here all came from a human donor with a blood cancer.

The chain joins TRBV20-1 to TRBJ2-3, with a possible D match to TRBD2 (6 bases). V lost 6 bases to trimming and J lost 6 bases, with 22 bases between them. The CDR3 runs 15 residues. Germline-derived CDR1 and CDR2 are DFQATT and SNEGSKA (reference sequence). The CDR3 nucleotides read TGCAGTGCCTTCAACGGGGACTTGGCTTTGGATACGCAGTATTTT. Translated, it gives CSAFNGDLALDTQYF.

This chain links TRBV24-1 with TRBJ2-1; D perhaps matches TRBD2 (6 bases). The germline gives CDR1 KGHDR, CDR2 SFDVKD. There are 18 residues in the CDR3. V was pared by 0 bases and J by 7 bases, with 21 bases between. CDR3 region: CATSDLNRRRLVMNEQFF. DNA for the CDR3: TGTGCCACCAGTGATTTGAATAGGAGACGACTAGTGATGAATGAGCAGTTCTTC.

With regard to this clonotype: At one boundary the junction diverges from the germline segment, which might be a read error. The V and J genes are TRBV19 and TRBJ1-2, with D perhaps TRBD1 (5 bases). There are 15 residues in the CDR3. CDR1 LNHDA and CDR2 SQIVND come from the germline V gene (reference sequence). CDR3 region: CASSLTTDRLYGNTF. The CDR3 DNA reads TGTGCCAGTAGTCTGACGACAGACCGCCTATATGGCAACACCTTC.

This chain joins TRBV19 and TRBJ2-6, with TRBD1 matching over 8 bases. Germline V lookup: CDR1 LNHDA, CDR2 SQIVND (reference sequence). The CDR3 is made up of 15 amino acids. J gave up 2 bases and V 5 bases, and 2 bases lay outside the gene matches. CDR3 residues: CASSVTGAGANVLTF. DNA of the CDR3: TGTGCCAGTAGTGTGACAGGGGCTGGGGCCAACGTCCTGACTTTC.

This chain joins TRBV18 and TRBJ2-2, with D tentatively TRBD1 (6 bases). V was trimmed by 0 bases and J by 7 bases, leaving 12 bases between them. Germline V lookup: CDR1 KGHSH, CDR2 LQKENI. The CDR3 runs 15 residues. CDR3 loop: CASSPPSGDNGELFF. In DNA, the CDR3 is TGTGCCAGCTCACCACCCTCAGGGGATAACGGGGAGCTGTTTTTT.

Within the sample, this clonotype is medium-sized (0.01 to 0.1%). This rearrangement joins TRBV6-5 to TRBJ2-2, with D perhaps matching TRBD1 or TRBD2 (6 bases each). In germline, CDR1 is MNHEY, CDR2 SVGAGI. Trimming stripped 5 bases from V and 11 bases from J, with 15 bases between. This CDR3 is built from 13 residues. The CDR3 DNA sequence: TGTGCCAGCAGTCCCCGGGGGCAGGGCGAGCTGTTTTTT. It specifies CASSPRGQGELFF.